This T cell receptor beta chain was sequenced in a study of metastatic and nonmetastatic thyroid tumors. About the study: For malignant and benign thyroid patients, tumor or nodule tissue and blood were the sources whose repertoires were compared.

Each patient came to thyroid surgery without any prior treatment (of any kind). Using MiXCR, TCRdb reanalyzed the PCR reads. The sample yields approximately 21,000 clones, 20% to 25% seen once. The V end was cut by 0 bases, the J end by 5 bases, with 3 bases between. CDR1 is SGDLS and CDR2 is YYNGEE in the germline V gene. The CDR3 sequence is 12 residues long. This TCR was sampled from a male donor with papillary thyroid cancer or a benign thyroid nodule (not recorded which). Some clones in this sample may be carry-over from other donors' samples. The sample was blood. The chain joins TRBV9 to TRBJ2-1; D call uncertain. The CDR3 loop reads CASSVADNEQFF. The DNA of the CDR3 is TGTGCCAGCAGCGTAGCCGACAATGAGCAGTTCTTC.